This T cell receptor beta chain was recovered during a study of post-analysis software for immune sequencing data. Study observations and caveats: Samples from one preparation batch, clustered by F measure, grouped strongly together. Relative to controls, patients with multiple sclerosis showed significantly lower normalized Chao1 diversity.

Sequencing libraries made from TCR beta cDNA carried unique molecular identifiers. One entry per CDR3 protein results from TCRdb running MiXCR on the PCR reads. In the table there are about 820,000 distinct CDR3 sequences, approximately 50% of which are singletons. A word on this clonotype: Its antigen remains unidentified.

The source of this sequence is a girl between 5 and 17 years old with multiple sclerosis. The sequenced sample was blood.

The CDR3 reads CASSLGTGNREAFF. The DNA of the CDR3 is TGCGCCAGCAGCTTGGGGACAGGGAATCGGGAAGCTTTCTTT. V usage is TRBV5-1 and J usage is TRBJ1-1, with 8 nucleotides matching TRBD1. The CDR3 sequence is 14 residues long. Germline CDR1 SGHRS, CDR2 YFSETQ. J was trimmed by 8 bases and V by 0 bases; bases with no gene match: 6.